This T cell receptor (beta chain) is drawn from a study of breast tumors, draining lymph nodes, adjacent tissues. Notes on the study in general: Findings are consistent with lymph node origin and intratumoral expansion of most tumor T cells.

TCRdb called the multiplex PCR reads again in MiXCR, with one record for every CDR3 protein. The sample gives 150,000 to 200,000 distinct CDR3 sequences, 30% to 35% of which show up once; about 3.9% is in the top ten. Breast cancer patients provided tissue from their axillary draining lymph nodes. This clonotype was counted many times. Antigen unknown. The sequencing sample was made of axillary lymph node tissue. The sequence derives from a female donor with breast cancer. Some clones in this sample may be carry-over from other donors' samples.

The CDR3 reads CASSLGDRGRRGFDGYTF. The DNA of the CDR3 is TGTGCCAGCAGCTTAGGGGACAGGGGGCGTAGGGGGTTCGATGGCTACACCTTC. The chain has TRBV11-2 and TRBJ1-2; TRBD1 matches at 12 bases. Germline assignment: CDR1 SGHAT and CDR2 FQNNGV. This CDR3 region has 18 residues. V lost 1 base and J lost 6; bases outside the gene matches: 12.